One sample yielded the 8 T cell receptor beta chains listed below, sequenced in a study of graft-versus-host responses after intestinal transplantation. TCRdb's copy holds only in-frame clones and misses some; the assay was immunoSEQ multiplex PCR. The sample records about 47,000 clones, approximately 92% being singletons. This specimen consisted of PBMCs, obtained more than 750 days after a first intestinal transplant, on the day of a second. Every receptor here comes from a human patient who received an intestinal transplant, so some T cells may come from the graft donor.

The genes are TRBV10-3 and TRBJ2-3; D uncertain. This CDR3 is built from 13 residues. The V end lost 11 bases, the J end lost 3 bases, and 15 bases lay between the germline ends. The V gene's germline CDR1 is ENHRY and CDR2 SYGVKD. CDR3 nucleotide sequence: TGTGCCCACCGCCCGCTGGGGACAGATACGCAGTATTTT. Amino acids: CAHRPLGTDTQYF.

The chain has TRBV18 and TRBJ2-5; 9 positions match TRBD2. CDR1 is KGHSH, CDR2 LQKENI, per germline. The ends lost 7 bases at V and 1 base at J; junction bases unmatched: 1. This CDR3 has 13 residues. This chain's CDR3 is CASCGGVQETQYF. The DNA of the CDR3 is TGTGCCAGCTGCGGGGGGGTCCAAGAGACCCAGTACTTC. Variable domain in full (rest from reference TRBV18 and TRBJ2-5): NAGVMQNPRHLVRRRGQEARLRCSPMKGHSHVYWYRQLPEEGLKFMVYLQKENIIDESGMPKERFSAEFPKEGPSILRIQQVVRGDSAAYFCASCGGVQETQYFGPGTRLLVL.

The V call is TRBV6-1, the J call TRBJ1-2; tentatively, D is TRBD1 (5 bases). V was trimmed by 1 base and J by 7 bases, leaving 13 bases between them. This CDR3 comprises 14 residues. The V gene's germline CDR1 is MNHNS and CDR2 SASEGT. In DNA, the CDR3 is TGTGCCAGCAGTGAAGGGGGGTGGGGAGGTGGCTACACCTTC. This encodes CASSEGGWGGGYTF.

The CDR3 DNA reads TGTGCCAGTAGTAGCGGGACCAAGTACAATGAGCAGTTCTTC. It translates to CASSSGTKYNEQFF. The rearrangement joins TRBV19 to TRBJ2-1, with D perhaps matching TRBD2 (6 bases). The CDR3 runs to 14 residues. CDR1 LNHDA and CDR2 SQIVND come from the germline V gene (reference sequence). V gave up 4 bases and J gave up 4 bases, with 11 bases separating them.

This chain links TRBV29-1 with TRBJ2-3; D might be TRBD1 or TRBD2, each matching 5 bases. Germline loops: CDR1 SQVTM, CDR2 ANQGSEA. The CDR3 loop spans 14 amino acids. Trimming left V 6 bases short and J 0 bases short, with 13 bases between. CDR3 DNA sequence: TGCAGCGTGGGGACCATCTTTAGCACAGATACGCAGTATTTT. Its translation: CSVGTIFSTDTQYF.

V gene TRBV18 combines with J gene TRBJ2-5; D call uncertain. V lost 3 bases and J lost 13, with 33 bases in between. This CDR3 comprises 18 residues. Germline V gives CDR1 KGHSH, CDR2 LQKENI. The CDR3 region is CASSPLSDSSSWARDGYF. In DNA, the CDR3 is TGTGCCAGCTCACCTCTCTCAGACTCAAGCTCCTGGGCCCGCGATGGGTACTTC.

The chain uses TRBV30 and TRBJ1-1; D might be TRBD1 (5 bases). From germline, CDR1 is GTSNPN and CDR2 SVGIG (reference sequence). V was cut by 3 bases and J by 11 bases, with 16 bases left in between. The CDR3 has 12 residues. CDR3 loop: CAWSLTWGLAFF. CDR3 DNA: TGTGCCTGGAGCCTGACTTGGGGGTTGGCTTTCTTT. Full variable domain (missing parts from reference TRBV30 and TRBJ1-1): SQTIHQWPATLVQPVGSPLSLECTVEGTSNPNLYWYRQAAGRGLQLLFYSVGIGQISSEVPQNLSASRPQDRQFILSSKKLLLSDSGFYLCAWSLTWGLAFFGQGTRLTVV.

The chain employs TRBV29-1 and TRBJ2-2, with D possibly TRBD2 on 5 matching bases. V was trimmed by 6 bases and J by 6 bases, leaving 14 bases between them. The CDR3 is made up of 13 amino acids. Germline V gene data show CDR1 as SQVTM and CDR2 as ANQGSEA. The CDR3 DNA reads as TGCAGCGTGCCGCTTGGCGGGTCCGGGGAGCTGTTTTTT. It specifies CSVPLGGSGELFF.